This TCR beta chain derives from a study of blood T cell repertoires in COVID-19. Turning to the study itself: Samples of COVID-19 (acute and convalescent) were obtained from the United States, Italy and Spain. From T cells, B-cell-depleted T cells, or PBMCs came the material, which was cDNA or gDNA.

Per the germline V gene, CDR1 is KGHDR and CDR2 is SFDVKD. The CDR3 covers 16 residues. Losses at the gene ends were 3 bases for V and 7 bases for J; bases not matched to a gene: 11. Authors' processing steps: It was from reference gene primer amplification that nucleated cell counts were estimated. Data came from immunoSEQ multiplex PCR; TCRdb stores just in-frame clones and leaves some out. V and J calls and clone size are given by that table; D and trimming were obtained from the DNA. The sample lists about 250,000 clones; around three quarters were seen once. This TCR derives from a woman aged 80 or over with acute or convalescent COVID-19. This chain uses TRBV24-1 with TRBJ1-5, with 7 bases that match TRBD1. Material for sequencing was peripheral blood. CDR3 sequence (DNA): TGTGCCACCAGTGATAGGGTGACAGGGATGGGGCAGCCCCAGCATTTT. Translation: CATSDRVTGMGQPQHF.